Following are 7 T cell receptor beta chains from one sample sequenced in a study of PD-L1 blockade in urothelial cancer. This table comes from immunoSEQ multiplex PCR, and its TCRdb copy is limited to in-frame clones, with some not included. The sample holds approximately 46,000 clones, nearly 90% seen once. This sample comprised PBMCs, obtained around atezolizumab (anti-PD-L1) treatment. The receptors derive from a man in his 60s with urothelial cancer.

This clone occurred a few times. The chain has TRBV28 and TRBJ2-5; D might be TRBD2 (6 bases). The CDR3 runs to 15 residues. In germline, CDR1 is MDHEN, CDR2 SYDVKM. The V gene lost 5 bases and the J gene lost 1 base, with 14 bases spanning the gap. Here the CDR3 reads CASSLVPGVQETQYF. The DNA for the CDR3 is TGTGCCAGCAGTCTAGTCCCGGGGGTCCAAGAGACCCAGTACTTC.

The chain uses TRBV5-1 and TRBJ2-5; the match to TRBD2 covers 12 bases. V was pared by 4 bases and J by 0 bases, with 10 bases of the junction left unmatched. Germline CDR1 SGHRS, CDR2 YFSETQ. This CDR3 has 18 residues. The CDR3 loop reads CASSRETSGGLYQETQYF. The CDR3, as DNA: TGCGCCAGCAGCCGGGAAACTAGCGGGGGGTTGTACCAAGAGACCCAGTACTTC.

The genes are TRBV11-3 and TRBJ2-1, with 8 bases aligning to TRBD1. Germline CDR1 SGHNT, CDR2 YENEEA. CDR3 length: 13 residues. After removal of 10 bases from V and 4 bases from J, the junction contained 6 bases not matched to a gene. The CDR3 DNA follows: TGTGCCACCCAGGACAGGGCGTACAATGAGCAGTTCTTC. Amino acid sequence: CATQDRAYNEQFF.

The chain has TRBV30 and TRBJ2-1; 13 bases are a match to TRBD2. Losses at the gene ends were 0 bases for V and 9 bases for J; bases not matched to a gene: 5. Germline V CDR1 and CDR2: GTSNPN, SVGIG (reference sequence). CDR3 length equals 15 residues. The CDR3 DNA is TGTGCCTGGAGTGTAATCAGACTAGCGGGGGGTGAGCAGTTCTTC. This encodes CAWSVIRLAGGEQFF.

J is TRBJ2-1 and V is TRBV9; 9 positions agree with TRBD1. This CDR3 spans 17 amino acids. CDR1 and CDR2 (germline): SGDLS, YYNGEE. Trimming took 0 bases from V and 5 from J; bases not matched to a gene: 9. The CDR3 sequence: CASSVGLGGQGNNEQFF. The CDR3 DNA reads TGTGCCAGCAGCGTAGGCTTGGGGGGACAGGGTAACAATGAGCAGTTCTTC.

J is TRBJ1-5 and V is TRBV15; D is perhaps TRBD1 (6 bases). The length of the CDR3 is 13 residues. The V and J ends lost 1 base and 7 bases respectively, with 8 bases between them. In germline, CDR1 is LNHNV, CDR2 YYDKDF (reference sequence). CDR3 loop: CATSRGTAQPQHF. CDR3 coding DNA: TGTGCCACCAGCAGAGGGACAGCCCAGCCCCAGCATTTT.

J is TRBJ1-6 and V is TRBV30; TRBD1 agrees at 9 bases. Germline V gives CDR1 GTSNPN, CDR2 SVGIG (reference sequence). With V trimmed by 7 bases and J by 8 bases, 6 bases remained unmatched. The CDR3 runs 13 residues. DNA of the CDR3: TGTGCCTCCCGGGGACAGGGAGATTCACCCCTCCACTTT. It translates to CASRGQGDSPLHF. The full variable domain, rest sourced from reference TRBV30 and TRBJ1-6, is SQTIHQWPATLVQPVGSPLSLECTVEGTSNPNLYWYRQAAGRGLQLLFYSVGIGQISSEVPQNLSASRPQDRQFILSSKKLLLSDSGFYLCASRGQGDSPLHFGNGTRLTVT.